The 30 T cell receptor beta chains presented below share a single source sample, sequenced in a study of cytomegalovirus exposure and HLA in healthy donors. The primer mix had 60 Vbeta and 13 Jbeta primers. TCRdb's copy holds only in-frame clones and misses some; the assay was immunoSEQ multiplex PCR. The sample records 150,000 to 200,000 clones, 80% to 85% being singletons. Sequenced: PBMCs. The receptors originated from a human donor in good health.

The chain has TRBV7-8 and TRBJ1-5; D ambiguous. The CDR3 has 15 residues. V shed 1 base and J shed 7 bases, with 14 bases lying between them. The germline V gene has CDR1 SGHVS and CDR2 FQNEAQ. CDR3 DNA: TGTGCCAGCAGCTTAGAGATTTATACACGACAGCCCCAGCATTTT. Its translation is CASSLEIYTRQPQHF.

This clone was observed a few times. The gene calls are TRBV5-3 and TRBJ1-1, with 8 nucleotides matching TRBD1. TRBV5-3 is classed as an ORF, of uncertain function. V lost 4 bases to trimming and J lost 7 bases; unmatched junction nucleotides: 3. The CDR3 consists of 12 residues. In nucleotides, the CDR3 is TGTGCCAGAAGCCCCGGGACAGGTGAAGCTTTCTTT. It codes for CARSPGTGEAFF.

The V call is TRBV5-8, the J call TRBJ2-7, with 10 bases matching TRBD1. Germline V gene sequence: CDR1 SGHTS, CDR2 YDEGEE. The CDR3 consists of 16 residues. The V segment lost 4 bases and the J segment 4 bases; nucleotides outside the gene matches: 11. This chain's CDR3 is CASSPSRQGAQYEQYF. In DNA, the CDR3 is TGTGCCAGCAGCCCCAGTAGACAGGGGGCGCAGTACGAGCAGTACTTC.

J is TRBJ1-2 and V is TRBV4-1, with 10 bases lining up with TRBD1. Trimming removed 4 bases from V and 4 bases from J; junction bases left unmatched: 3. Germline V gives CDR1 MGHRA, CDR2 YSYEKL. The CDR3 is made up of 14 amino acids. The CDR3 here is CASSPRTGGYGYTF. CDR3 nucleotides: TGCGCCAGCAGCCCAAGGACAGGGGGCTATGGCTACACCTTC.

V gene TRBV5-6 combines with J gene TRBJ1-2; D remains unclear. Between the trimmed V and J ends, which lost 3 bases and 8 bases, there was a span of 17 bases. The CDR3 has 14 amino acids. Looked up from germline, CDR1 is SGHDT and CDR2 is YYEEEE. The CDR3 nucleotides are TGTGCCAGCAGCTACGATGGGCAGGCGCGCGGCTACACCTTC. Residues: CASSYDGQARGYTF.

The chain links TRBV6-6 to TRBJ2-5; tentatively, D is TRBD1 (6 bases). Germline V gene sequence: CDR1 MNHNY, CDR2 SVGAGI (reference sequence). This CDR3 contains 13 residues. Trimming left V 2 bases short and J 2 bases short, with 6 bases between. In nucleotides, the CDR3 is TGTGCCAGCAGTTACGGACAGCAAGAGACCCAGTACTTC. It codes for CASSYGQQETQYF.

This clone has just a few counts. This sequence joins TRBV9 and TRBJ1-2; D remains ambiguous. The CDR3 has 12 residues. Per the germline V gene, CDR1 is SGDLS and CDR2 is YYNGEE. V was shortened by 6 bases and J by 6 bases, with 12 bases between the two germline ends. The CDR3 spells CASKAGNHGYTF. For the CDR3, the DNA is TGTGCCAGCAAGGCGGGTAATCATGGCTACACCTTC.

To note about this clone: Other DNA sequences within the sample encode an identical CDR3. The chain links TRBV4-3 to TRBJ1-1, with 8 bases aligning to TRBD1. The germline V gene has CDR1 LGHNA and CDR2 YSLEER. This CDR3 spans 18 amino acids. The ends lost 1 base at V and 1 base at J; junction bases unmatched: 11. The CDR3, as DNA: TGCGCCAGCAGCCAAGCTAGGAACAGGGGGACGACGAACACTGAAGCTTTCTTT. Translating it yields CASSQARNRGTTNTEAFF.

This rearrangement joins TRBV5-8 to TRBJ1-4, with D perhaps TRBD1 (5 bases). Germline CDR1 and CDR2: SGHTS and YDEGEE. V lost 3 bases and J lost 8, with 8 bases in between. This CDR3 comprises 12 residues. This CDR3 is CASSSWTEKLFF. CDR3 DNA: TGTGCCAGCAGCTCCTGGACAGAAAAACTGTTTTTT. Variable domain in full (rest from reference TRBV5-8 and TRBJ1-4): EAGVTQSPTHLIKTRGQQATLRCSPISGHTSVYWYQQALGLGLQFLLWYDEGEERNRGNFPPRFSGRQFPNYSSELNVNALELEDSALYLCASSSWTEKLFFGSGTQLSVL.

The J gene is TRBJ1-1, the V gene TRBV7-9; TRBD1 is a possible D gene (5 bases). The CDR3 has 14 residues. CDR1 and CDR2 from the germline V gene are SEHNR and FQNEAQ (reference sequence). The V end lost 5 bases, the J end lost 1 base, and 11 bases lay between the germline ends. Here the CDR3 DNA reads TGTGCCAGCAGCGCGGACACTAAGAACACTGAAGCTTTCTTT. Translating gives CASSADTKNTEAFF.

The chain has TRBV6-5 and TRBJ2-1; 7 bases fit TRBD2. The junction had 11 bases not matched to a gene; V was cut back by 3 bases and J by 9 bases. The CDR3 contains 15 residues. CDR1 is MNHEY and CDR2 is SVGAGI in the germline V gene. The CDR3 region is CASSYERGVGGEQFF. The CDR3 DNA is TGTGCCAGCAGTTATGAACGGGGGGTCGGAGGTGAGCAGTTCTTC.

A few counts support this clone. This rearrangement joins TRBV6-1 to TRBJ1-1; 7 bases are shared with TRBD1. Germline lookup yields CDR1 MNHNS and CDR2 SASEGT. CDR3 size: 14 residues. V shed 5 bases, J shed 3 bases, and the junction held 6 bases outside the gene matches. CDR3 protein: CASSNRDRHTEAFF. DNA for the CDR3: TGTGCCAGCAGTAATCGGGACAGACACACTGAAGCTTTCTTT.

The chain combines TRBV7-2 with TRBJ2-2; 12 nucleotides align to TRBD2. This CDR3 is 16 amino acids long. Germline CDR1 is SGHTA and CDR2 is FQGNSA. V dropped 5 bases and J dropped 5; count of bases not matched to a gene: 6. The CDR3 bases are TGTGCCAGCAGCAGGGGGCTAGCGGGGGGGACCGGGGAGCTGTTTTTT. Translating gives CASSRGLAGGTGELFF.

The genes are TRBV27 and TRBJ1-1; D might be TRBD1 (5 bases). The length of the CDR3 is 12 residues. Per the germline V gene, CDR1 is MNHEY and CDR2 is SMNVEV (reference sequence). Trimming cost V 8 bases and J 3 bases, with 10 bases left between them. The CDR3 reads CASATGYTEAFF. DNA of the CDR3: TGTGCCAGCGCTACAGGATACACTGAAGCTTTCTTT.

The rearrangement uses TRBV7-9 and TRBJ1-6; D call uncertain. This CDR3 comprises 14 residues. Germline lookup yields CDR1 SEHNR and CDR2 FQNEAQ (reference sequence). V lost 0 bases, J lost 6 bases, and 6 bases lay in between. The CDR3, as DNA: TGTGCCAGCAGCTTAGCCGGAGTTAATTCACCCCTCCACTTT. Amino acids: CASSLAGVNSPLHF.

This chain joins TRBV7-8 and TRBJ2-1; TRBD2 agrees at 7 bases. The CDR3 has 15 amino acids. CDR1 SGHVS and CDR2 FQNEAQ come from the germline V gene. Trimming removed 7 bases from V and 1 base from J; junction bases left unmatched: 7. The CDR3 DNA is TGTGCCAGCACCCTCTGGGGGGGATCCTACAATGAGCAGTTCTTC. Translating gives CASTLWGGSYNEQFF. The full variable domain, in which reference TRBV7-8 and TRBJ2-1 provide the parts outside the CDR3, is GAGVSQSPRYKVAKRGQDVALRCDPISGHVSLFWYQQALGQGPEFLTYFQNEAQLDKSGLPSDRFFAERPEGSVSTLKIQRTQQEDSAVYLCASTLWGGSYNEQFFGPGTRLTVL.

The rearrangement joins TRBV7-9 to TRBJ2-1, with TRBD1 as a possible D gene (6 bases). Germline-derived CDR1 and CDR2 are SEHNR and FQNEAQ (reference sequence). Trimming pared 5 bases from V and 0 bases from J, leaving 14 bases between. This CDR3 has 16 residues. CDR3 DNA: TGTGCCAGCAGCGCAACGGACAGCCGCTCCTACAATGAGCAGTTCTTC. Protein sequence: CASSATDSRSYNEQFF.

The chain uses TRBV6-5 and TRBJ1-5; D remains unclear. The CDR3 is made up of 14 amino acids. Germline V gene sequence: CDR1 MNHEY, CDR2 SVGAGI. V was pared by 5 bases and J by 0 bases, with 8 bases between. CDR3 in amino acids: CASSTQISNQPQHF. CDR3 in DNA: TGTGCCAGCAGTACACAGATTAGCAATCAGCCCCAGCATTTT.

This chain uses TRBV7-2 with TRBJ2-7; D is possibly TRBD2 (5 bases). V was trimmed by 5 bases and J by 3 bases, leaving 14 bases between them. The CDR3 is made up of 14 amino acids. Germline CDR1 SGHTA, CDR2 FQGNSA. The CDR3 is CASSHGLGVYEQYF. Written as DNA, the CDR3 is TGTGCCAGCAGCCACGGGTTGGGAGTCTACGAGCAGTACTTC.

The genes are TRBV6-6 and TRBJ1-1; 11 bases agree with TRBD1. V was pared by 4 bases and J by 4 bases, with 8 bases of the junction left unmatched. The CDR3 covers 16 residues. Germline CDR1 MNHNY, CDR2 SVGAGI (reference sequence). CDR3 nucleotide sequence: TGTGCCAGCAGTTCCGGGACAGGGGGTGGAGGCACTGAAGCTTTCTTT. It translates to CASSSGTGGGGTEAFF.

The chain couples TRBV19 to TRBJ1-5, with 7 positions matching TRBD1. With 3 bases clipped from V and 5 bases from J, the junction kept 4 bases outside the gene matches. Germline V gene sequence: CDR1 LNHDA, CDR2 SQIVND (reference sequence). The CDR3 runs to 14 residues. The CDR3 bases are TGTGCCAGTAGTATCCGTCAGGGGGATCAGCCCCAGCATTTT. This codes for CASSIRQGDQPQHF.

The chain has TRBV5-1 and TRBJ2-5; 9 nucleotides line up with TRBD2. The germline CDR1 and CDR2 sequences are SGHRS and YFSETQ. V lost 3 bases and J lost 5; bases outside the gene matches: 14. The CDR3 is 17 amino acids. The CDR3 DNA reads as TGCGCCAGCAGCTCGACTCTTGGCGGGGGGGCCCTCGAGACCCAGTACTTC. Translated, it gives CASSSTLGGGALETQYF.

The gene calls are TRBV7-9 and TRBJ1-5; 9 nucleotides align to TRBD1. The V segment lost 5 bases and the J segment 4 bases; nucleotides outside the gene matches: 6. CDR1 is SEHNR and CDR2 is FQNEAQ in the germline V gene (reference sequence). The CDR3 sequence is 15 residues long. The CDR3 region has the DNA TGTGCCAGCAGCCCGGGGACAGGGTTAAATCAGCCCCAGCATTTT. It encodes CASSPGTGLNQPQHF.

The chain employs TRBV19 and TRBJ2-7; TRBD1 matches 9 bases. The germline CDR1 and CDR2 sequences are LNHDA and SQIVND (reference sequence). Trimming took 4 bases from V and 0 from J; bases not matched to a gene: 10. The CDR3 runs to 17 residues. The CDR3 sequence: CASSRGTGFESSYEQYF. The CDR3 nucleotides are TGTGCCAGTAGTAGAGGGACAGGGTTCGAAAGCTCCTACGAGCAGTACTTC.

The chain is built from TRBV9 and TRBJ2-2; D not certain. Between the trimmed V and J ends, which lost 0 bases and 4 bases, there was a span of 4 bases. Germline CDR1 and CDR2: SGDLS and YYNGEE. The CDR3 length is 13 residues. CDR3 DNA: TGTGCCAGCAGCGTAGGCGCCACCGGGGAGCTGTTTTTT. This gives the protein CASSVGATGELFF.

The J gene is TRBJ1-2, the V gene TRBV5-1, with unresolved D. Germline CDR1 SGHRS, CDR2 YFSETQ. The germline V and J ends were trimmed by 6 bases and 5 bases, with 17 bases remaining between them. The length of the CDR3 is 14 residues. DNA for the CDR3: TGCGCCAGCAAACACAGTCATACCCGGTATGGCTACACCTTC. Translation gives CASKHSHTRYGYTF.

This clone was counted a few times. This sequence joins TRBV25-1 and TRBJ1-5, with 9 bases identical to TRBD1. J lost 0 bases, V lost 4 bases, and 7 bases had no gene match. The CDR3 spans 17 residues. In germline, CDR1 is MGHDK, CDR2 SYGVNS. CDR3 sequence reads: CASSGGTGNHSNQPQHF. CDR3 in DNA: TGTGCCAGCAGTGGCGGGACAGGGAACCATAGCAATCAGCCCCAGCATTTT.

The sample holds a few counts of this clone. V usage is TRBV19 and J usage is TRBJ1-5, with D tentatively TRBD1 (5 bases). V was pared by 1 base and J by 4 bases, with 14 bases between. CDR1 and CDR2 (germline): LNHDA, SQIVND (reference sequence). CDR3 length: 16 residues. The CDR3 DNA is TGTGCCAGTAGTATAGGGGCAGGGCTGGTGAATCAGCCCCAGCATTTT. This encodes CASSIGAGLVNQPQHF. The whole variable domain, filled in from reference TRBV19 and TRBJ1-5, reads DGGITQSPKYLFRKEGQNVTLSCEQNLNHDAMYWYRQDPGQGLRLIYYSQIVNDFQKGDIAEGYSVSREKKESFPLTVTSAQKNPTAFYLCASSIGAGLVNQPQHFGDGTRLSIL.

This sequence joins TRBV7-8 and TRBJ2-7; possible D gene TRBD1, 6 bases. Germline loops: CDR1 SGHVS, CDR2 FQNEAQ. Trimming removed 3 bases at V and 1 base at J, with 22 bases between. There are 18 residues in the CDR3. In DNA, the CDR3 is TGTGCCAGCAGCTTTGGGACCCCGGGACAAGGATCTTCCTACGAGCAGTACTTC. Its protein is CASSFGTPGQGSSYEQYF. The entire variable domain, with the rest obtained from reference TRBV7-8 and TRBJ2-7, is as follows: GAGVSQSPRYKVAKRGQDVALRCDPISGHVSLFWYQQALGQGPEFLTYFQNEAQLDKSGLPSDRFFAERPEGSVSTLKIQRTQQEDSAVYLCASSFGTPGQGSSYEQYFGPGTRLTVT.

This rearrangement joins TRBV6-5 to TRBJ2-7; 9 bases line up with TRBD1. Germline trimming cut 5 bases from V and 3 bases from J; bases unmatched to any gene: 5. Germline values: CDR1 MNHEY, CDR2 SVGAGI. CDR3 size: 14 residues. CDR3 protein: CASSRSGQGYEQYF. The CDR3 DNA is TGTGCCAGCAGTCGATCGGGACAGGGCTACGAGCAGTACTTC.